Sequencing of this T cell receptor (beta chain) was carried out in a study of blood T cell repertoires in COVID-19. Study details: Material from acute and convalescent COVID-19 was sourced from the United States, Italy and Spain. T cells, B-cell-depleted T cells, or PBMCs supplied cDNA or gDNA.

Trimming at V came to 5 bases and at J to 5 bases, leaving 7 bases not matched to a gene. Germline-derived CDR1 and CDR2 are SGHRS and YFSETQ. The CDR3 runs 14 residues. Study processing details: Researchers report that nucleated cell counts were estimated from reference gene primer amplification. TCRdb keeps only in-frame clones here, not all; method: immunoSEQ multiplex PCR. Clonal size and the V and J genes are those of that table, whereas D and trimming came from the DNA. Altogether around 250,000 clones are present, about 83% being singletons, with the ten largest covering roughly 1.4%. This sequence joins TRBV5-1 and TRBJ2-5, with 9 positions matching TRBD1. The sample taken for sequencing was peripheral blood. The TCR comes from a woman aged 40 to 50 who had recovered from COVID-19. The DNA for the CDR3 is TGCGCCAGCAGTCCTGCCGACAGGGGGGAGACCCAGTACTTC. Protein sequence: CASSPADRGETQYF.